These 32 T cell receptor beta chains share one sample of origin, sequenced in a study of control samples from healthy donors and cancer patients (dated by TCRdb to 2018 to 2021). Library construction relied on the immunoSEQ multiplex PCR assay. Here the immuneACCESS table is served through TCRdb, limited to in-frame sequences with V and J called. Missing clones are a known gap in these copies; in checked studies unresolved V genes cover under half, and the rest lacks a known reason. The table for this sample lists fewer than 85,000 clones; 89% of them were counted only once. Over 5.5% of the sample is taken by the ten largest. Sequencing used blood. The origin of the receptors is a man aged 50 to 59 in good health.

J is TRBJ2-5 and V is TRBV6-6; 11 bases are a match to TRBD2. Trimming removed 6 bases from V and 1 base from J; junction bases left unmatched: 7. Germline CDR1 and CDR2: MNHNY and SVGAGI (reference sequence). This CDR3 contains 16 residues. The CDR3 reads CASRTGTSGFQETQYF. CDR3 bases: TGTGCCAGCAGAACCGGGACTAGCGGCTTCCAAGAGACCCAGTACTTC.

V usage is TRBV7-9 and J usage is TRBJ1-1, with 7 positions matching TRBD1. CDR3 length: 16 residues. Germline CDR1 reads SEHNR; CDR2 reads FQNEAQ (reference sequence). V lost 5 bases, J lost 1 base, and 10 bases stayed unmatched. CDR3 bases: TGTGCCAGCAGCGAAAAACGGACAGGAGGGAACACTGAAGCTTTCTTT. Encoded protein: CASSEKRTGGNTEAFF.

The CDR3 sequence: CASGLGTGREKLFF. The CDR3 DNA is TGTGCTAGTGGTTTGGGAACAGGACGGGAAAAACTGTTTTTT. The chain recombines TRBV12-5 with TRBJ1-4; D may be TRBD1 (5 bases). Trimming took 1 base from V and 8 from J, leaving 11 bases between them. Germline lookup yields CDR1 LGHNT and CDR2 FRNRAP. This CDR3 has 14 residues.

The gene calls are TRBV3-1 (or the pseudogene TRBV3-2) and TRBJ1-4, with D unclear. Germline CDR1 is LGHDT and CDR2 is YNNKEL (reference sequence). V was cut by 0 bases and J by 8 bases, with 16 bases left in between. The CDR3 has 16 amino acids. The CDR3 region has the DNA TGTGCCAGCAGCCAAGATGTTATGTTGCTTGGGGAAAAACTGTTTTTT. Translating gives CASSQDVMLLGEKLFF.

The chain links TRBV3-1 (or the pseudogene TRBV3-2) to TRBJ1-1; D gene uncertain. Germline V gene data show CDR1 as LGHDT and CDR2 as YNNKEL (reference sequence). Trimming cost V 2 bases and J 0 bases, with 7 bases left between them. This CDR3 contains 14 residues. CDR3 loop: CASSQNTVNTEAFF. CDR3 coding DNA: TGTGCCAGCAGCCAAAACACAGTGAACACTGAAGCTTTCTTT.

The V gene is TRBV30, the J gene TRBJ2-7; 7 nucleotides agree with TRBD1. The junction had 2 bases not matched to a gene; V was cut back by 5 bases and J by 1 base. Germline CDR1 and CDR2: GTSNPN and SVGIG (reference sequence). This CDR3 comprises 12 residues. CDR3 loop: CAWGQVSYEQYF. As DNA, the CDR3 is TGTGCCTGGGGACAGGTTTCCTACGAGCAGTACTTC.

The chain links TRBV7-8 to TRBJ1-3; 10 nucleotides align to TRBD1. Trimming took 4 bases from V and 7 from J; bases not matched to a gene: 7. Germline V gives CDR1 SGHVS, CDR2 FQNEAQ. This CDR3 is 15 amino acids long. As DNA, the CDR3 is TGTGCCAGCAGCTCGGCCGGGACAGGGGAGAACACCATATATTTT. Amino acid sequence: CASSSAGTGENTIYF.

The chain links TRBV6-5 to TRBJ2-7; D might be TRBD1 (6 bases). Trimming took 2 bases from V and 0 from J, leaving 11 bases between them. The CDR3 totals 15 residues. Germline V gene data show CDR1 as MNHEY and CDR2 as SVGAGI. The DNA for the CDR3 is TGTGCCAGCAGTTACCAGGGGACAAACTCCTACGAGCAGTACTTC. It specifies CASSYQGTNSYEQYF.

V is TRBV4-1 and J is TRBJ1-2; the D is unclear. The CDR3 extends over 15 amino acids. V was clipped by 0 bases and J by 4 bases, with 12 bases between them. CDR1 and CDR2 from the germline V gene are MGHRA and YSYEKL. The CDR3 sequence: CASSQDASGPYGYTF. The CDR3 DNA follows: TGCGCCAGCAGCCAAGATGCATCAGGCCCCTATGGCTACACCTTC.

The chain employs TRBV27 and TRBJ2-5, with 9 nucleotides matching TRBD2. V lost 6 bases and J lost 5; bases outside the gene matches: 7. This CDR3 has 14 residues. Per germline, CDR1 MNHEY and CDR2 SMNVEV (reference sequence). CDR3 sequence (DNA): TGTGCCAGCAGCCGGACTAGCGTTTGGGAGACCCAGTACTTC. This gives the protein CASSRTSVWETQYF.

The V gene is TRBV5-1, the J gene TRBJ1-4; 7 positions agree with TRBD1. V shed 7 bases and J 5 bases; nucleotides not matched to a gene: 8. Germline CDR1 and CDR2: SGHRS and YFSETQ. This CDR3 has 14 residues. The CDR3 protein is CASARTGGNEKLFF. DNA of the CDR3: TGCGCCAGCGCCAGGACAGGAGGGAATGAAAAACTGTTTTTT.

This CDR3 is CATSRDLGGDNEKLFF. As DNA, the CDR3 is TGTGCCACCAGCAGAGATTTGGGGGGGGATAATGAAAAACTGTTTTTT. The chain carries TRBV15 and TRBJ1-4, with D possibly matching TRBD1 (5 bases). The CDR3 covers 16 residues. V lost 0 bases and J 4 bases, leaving 12 bases between the germline ends. Germline assignment: CDR1 LNHNV and CDR2 YYDKDF (reference sequence). The variable domain in full, with the rest retrieved from reference TRBV15 and TRBJ1-4, is DAMVIQNPRYQVTQFGKPVTLSCSQTLNHNVMYWYQQKSSQAPKLLFHYYDKDFNNEADTPDNFQSRRPNTSFCFLDIRSPGLGDTAMYLCATSRDLGGDNEKLFFGSGTQLSVL.

This sequence joins TRBV19 and TRBJ1-1, with D possibly being TRBD1 (5 bases). CDR1 is LNHDA and CDR2 is SQIVND in the germline V gene (reference sequence). Trimming left V 1 base short and J 3 bases short, with 9 bases between. The CDR3 loop spans 14 amino acids. This CDR3 reads CASSIGDGHTEAFF. CDR3 DNA sequence: TGTGCCAGTAGTATAGGGGACGGTCACACTGAAGCTTTCTTT.

As to this clone: Other DNA sequences within the sample encode an identical CDR3. The chain couples TRBV18 to TRBJ1-4; possibly TRBD1 for D (5 bases). The germline V gene has CDR1 KGHSH and CDR2 LQKENI. CDR3 length: 15 residues. V was trimmed by 5 bases and J by 8 bases, leaving 18 bases between them. The CDR3 reads CASSSGTPSTEKLFF. The CDR3 DNA reads TGTGCCAGCTCATCGGGGACCCCCTCAACCGAAAAACTGTTTTTT.

This sequence joins TRBV19 and TRBJ2-4; 10 nucleotides match TRBD2. J lost 1 base, V lost 5 bases, and 14 bases had no gene match. In germline, CDR1 is LNHDA, CDR2 SQIVND (reference sequence). This CDR3 contains 19 residues. CDR3 loop: CASSPPVNSGGPAKNIQYF. The CDR3 DNA reads as TGTGCCAGTAGTCCGCCGGTGAATAGCGGGGGGCCTGCCAAAAACATTCAGTACTTC.

This clone was recorded only once. This chain connects TRBV6-4 to TRBJ1-5; D ambiguous. Germline CDR1 MRHNA, CDR2 SNTAGT. V was pared by 10 bases and J by 8 bases, with 18 bases between. CDR3 length equals 13 residues. CDR3 amino acids: CATSSESGKPQHF. The DNA for the CDR3 is TGTGCCACCAGCTCGGAGAGTGGAAAGCCCCAGCATTTT.

The chain carries TRBV27 and TRBJ1-5; possible D gene TRBD1, 6 bases. The CDR3 spans 14 residues. Germline V gene data show CDR1 as MNHEY and CDR2 as SMNVEV (reference sequence). V gave up 6 bases and J gave up 1 base, with 10 bases separating them. The CDR3 region is CASRQGVSNQPQHF. DNA of the CDR3: TGTGCCAGCAGACAGGGCGTGAGCAATCAGCCCCAGCATTTT.

The chain carries TRBV12-5 and TRBJ1-5; a possible D gene is TRBD1 (5 bases). The germline V and J ends were trimmed by 0 bases and 5 bases, with 20 bases remaining between them. Germline V gives CDR1 LGHNT, CDR2 FRNRAP. The CDR3 spans 18 residues. The CDR3 spells CASGLVLHLEGRYQPQHF. In DNA form, the CDR3 reads TGTGCTAGTGGTTTGGTACTCCATCTAGAGGGACGTTATCAGCCCCAGCATTTT.

The chain links TRBV7-9 to TRBJ1-1; 10 nucleotides agree with TRBD1. Germline V gene sequence: CDR1 SEHNR, CDR2 FQNEAQ (reference sequence). The V gene end was trimmed by 5 bases and the J gene end by 5 bases; junction bases not matched to a gene: 5. This CDR3 region has 14 residues. The CDR3 bases are TGTGCCAGCAGCACGGACAGGGGGGGTACTGAAGCTTTCTTT. It translates to CASSTDRGGTEAFF.

V is TRBV9 and J is TRBJ1-4, with TRBD1 matching 8 bases. Germline V gene lookup returns CDR1 SGDLS and CDR2 YYNGEE. V was pared by 0 bases and J by 8 bases, with 6 bases of the junction left unmatched. CDR3 length: 15 amino acids. The DNA of the CDR3 is TGTGCCAGCAGCGTAGGGACAGGGAGGGGGGAAAAACTGTTTTTT. Its translation: CASSVGTGRGEKLFF.

CDR3 sequence: CASSQVRAPYEQYF. CDR3 coding DNA: TGTGCCAGCAGCCAAGTTAGGGCGCCCTACGAGCAGTACTTC. The chain combines TRBV14 with TRBJ2-7; D not certain. The CDR3 runs to 14 residues. V lost 1 base to trimming and J lost 2 bases, with 9 bases between them. CDR1 is SGHDN and CDR2 is FVKESK in the germline V gene.

The V and J genes are TRBV12-3 or TRBV12-4 and TRBJ1-2, with no clear D. V was trimmed by 10 bases and J by 7 bases, leaving 19 bases between them. This CDR3 has 13 residues. Here the CDR3 DNA reads TGTGCCACCTCGGGCCTCTTGGCGGGTGGCTACACCTTC. Translating gives CATSGLLAGGYTF.

This chain links TRBV9 with TRBJ2-3, with TRBD2 matching 9 bases. Looked up from germline, CDR1 is SGDLS and CDR2 is YYNGEE. CDR3 length: 16 residues. V shed 3 bases, J shed 2 bases, and the junction held 7 bases outside the gene matches. CDR3 in amino acids: CASSGSGGPHTDTQYF. CDR3 coding DNA: TGTGCCAGCAGCGGCAGCGGGGGGCCCCACACAGATACGCAGTATTTT.

This sequence joins TRBV6-5 and TRBJ2-7, with 9 bases aligning to TRBD1. The CDR3 spans 14 residues. V dropped 5 bases and J dropped 8; count of bases not matched to a gene: 10. CDR1 is MNHEY, CDR2 SVGAGI, per germline. CDR3 coding DNA: TGTGCCAGCAGTCAGGGGACAGGGCAGGGAAAGCAGTACTTC. It yields the protein CASSQGTGQGKQYF.

This chain joins TRBV7-8 and TRBJ1-2; 7 nucleotides line up with TRBD1. The CDR3 runs to 15 residues. CDR1 is SGHVS, CDR2 FQNEAQ, per germline. The V and J ends lost 5 bases and 5 bases, in that order; junction bases with no gene match: 11. Here the CDR3 DNA reads TGTGCCAGCAGCGCACTCCCCGGACAGGTTTATGGCTACACCTTC. Amino acid sequence: CASSALPGQVYGYTF.

This chain connects TRBV12-5 to TRBJ2-3; D possibly corresponds to TRBD1 (6 bases). Trimming pared 7 bases from V and 2 bases from J, leaving 37 bases between. The CDR3 is 22 residues long. Germline CDR1 and CDR2: LGHNT and FRNRAP. CDR3 nucleotides: TGTGCTAGTGCCATTACGACAGGCCTGGACCCACCCTCCCCGCGCTTCACAGATACGCAGTATTTT. Translating gives CASAITTGLDPPSPRFTDTQYF.

The chain recombines TRBV7-2 with TRBJ2-1; D is possibly TRBD2 (7 bases). This CDR3 is 15 amino acids long. Germline CDR1 SGHTA, CDR2 FQGNSA. V dropped 5 bases and J dropped 0 bases, with 11 bases sitting between them. The CDR3 DNA follows: TGTGCCAGCAGCCTGCGGGGGCTCTCCTACAATGAGCAGTTCTTC. This encodes CASSLRGLSYNEQFF.

The V and J genes are TRBV7-2 and TRBJ1-1; 8 bases are shared with TRBD1. The germline CDR1 and CDR2 sequences are SGHTA and FQGNSA. V was clipped by 5 bases and J by 4 bases; unmatched bases: 15. The CDR3 consists of 17 residues. This chain's CDR3 is CASSLRGQGAISTEAFF. As DNA, the CDR3 is TGTGCCAGCAGCCTTAGAGGTCAGGGGGCGATTTCCACTGAAGCTTTCTTT.

The V gene is TRBV6-4, the J gene TRBJ1-5; possibly TRBD1 for D (6 bases). The CDR3 loop spans 14 amino acids. Germline V lookup: CDR1 MRHNA, CDR2 SNTAGT. V lost 2 bases to trimming and J lost 2 bases, with 7 bases between them. CDR3 nucleotide sequence: TGTGCCAGCAGTGACGGGGGCGGCAATCAGCCCCAGCATTTT. Translation: CASSDGGGNQPQHF.

This chain links TRBV4-2 with TRBJ1-1, with a weak D call TRBD1 (5 bases). Looked up from germline, CDR1 is LGHNA and CDR2 is YNFKEQ. The CDR3 has 15 residues. V shed 1 base and J shed 2 bases, with 11 bases lying between them. CDR3 in DNA: TGTGCCAGCAGCCAAGTGGGAGGGGTAAACACTGAAGCTTTCTTT. This sequence encodes CASSQVGGVNTEAFF.

V gene TRBV6-6 combines with J gene TRBJ1-1, with D maybe TRBD1 (6 bases). The CDR3 loop spans 14 amino acids. Germline V lookup: CDR1 MNHNY, CDR2 SVGAGI (reference sequence). Trimming stripped 5 bases from V and 1 base from J, with 11 bases between. The chain's CDR3 is CASSPQGANTEAFF. In nucleotides, the CDR3 is TGTGCCAGCAGTCCACAGGGCGCGAACACTGAAGCTTTCTTT.

This sequence joins TRBV11-3 and TRBJ2-6, with 9 positions matching TRBD1. V was pared by 6 bases and J by 3 bases, with 3 bases of the junction left unmatched. The germline gives CDR1 SGHNT, CDR2 YENEEA. The CDR3 contains 15 residues. CDR3 DNA: TGTGCCAGCAGTCGACAGGGGGATGGGGCCAACGTCCTGACTTTC. This sequence encodes CASSRQGDGANVLTF.